This T cell receptor beta chain was sequenced for a study of blood T cells in healthy people across ages. Sample-barcoded 5' priming and a J-beta primer mix drove a second PCR of roughly 7 to 11 cycles. The template-switch adaptor was a 5' adaptor with 12 random nucleotides. It tagged each cDNA molecule. TCRdb used MiXCR to reprocess the 5' RACE reads, holding one entry per CDR3 protein. The sample consists of approximately 790,000 distinct CDR3 sequences, under 80% of them appearing once. This clonotype was observed a few times. Germline CDR1 is DFQATT and CDR2 is SNEGSKA (reference sequence). Germline trimming cut 2 bases from V and 8 bases from J; bases unmatched to any gene: 5. This CDR3 contains 14 residues.

This sequence joins TRBV20-1 and TRBJ2-1; 11 bases map to TRBD2. The clonotype comes from a man between 25 and 39 years old in good health. Material for sequencing was blood. The CDR3 DNA reads TGCAGTGCTAGAATAGCGGGGGGGCCGTATGAGCAGTTCTTC. This sequence encodes CSARIAGGPYEQFF.